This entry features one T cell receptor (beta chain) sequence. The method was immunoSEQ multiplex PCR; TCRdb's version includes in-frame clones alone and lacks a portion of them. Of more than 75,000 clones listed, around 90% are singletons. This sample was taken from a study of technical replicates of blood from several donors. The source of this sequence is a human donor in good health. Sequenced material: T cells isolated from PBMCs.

Written as DNA, the CDR3 is TGTGCCAGCACCCCTGGCGGTCTAGCGGCGATCAATGAGCAGTTCTTC. Translating gives CASTPGGLAAINEQFF. The J gene is TRBJ2-1, the V gene TRBV28; 7 bases are a match to TRBD2. V shed 7 bases, J shed 6 bases, and the junction held 15 bases outside the gene matches. Germline loops: CDR1 MDHEN, CDR2 SYDVKM. The CDR3 spans 16 residues.